This T cell receptor beta chain stems from a study of early T cells in non-severe SARS-CoV-2 infection. Turning to the study itself: Alpha and beta chains were unpaired, from unsorted whole-blood bulk RNA.

Ten or more counts support this clonotype. Its antigen is not identified. TCRdb reprocessed the 5' RACE reads via MiXCR and lists one record per CDR3 protein. The sample has some 96,000 distinct CDR3 sequences; around 10% are singletons. This CDR3 is built from 14 residues. V gave up 4 bases and J gave up 2 bases, with 13 bases separating them. Germline CDR1 SQVTM, CDR2 ANQGSEA. Study-level findings and limits: Sequences matched to VDJdb favored anti-spike CD8 responses, while private and CD4 specificities were missed.

The source is an adult who was a healthcare worker with PCR-confirmed SARS-CoV-2 infection or an uninfected control (not recorded which). The rearrangement joins TRBV29-1 to TRBJ2-3, with D unclear. The starting material was whole blood, obtained at baseline. The CDR3 DNA is TGCAGCGTTGGACCGATATCCGTCACAGATACGCAGTATTTT. This translates into CSVGPISVTDTQYF.